Below, 10 T cell receptor beta chains from the same sample are listed, as sequenced in a study of OX40 agonist ivuxolimab in advanced cancers. Repertoires were generated with immunoSEQ multiplex PCR, while TCRdb's copy carries only in-frame clones and drops some. The data contain tens of thousands of clones, roughly four fifths of them singletons. This specimen consisted of CD4+ or CD8+ T cells sorted from blood, obtained in a trial of the OX40 agonist ivuxolimab. These receptors all stem from an adult with an advanced solid tumor such as melanoma, head and neck, liver or kidney cancer.

This clone was seen just once. The V call is TRBV19, the J call TRBJ2-6; 8 nucleotides agree with TRBD1. V was clipped by 5 bases and J by 0 bases; unmatched bases: 9. CDR1 and CDR2 (germline): LNHDA, SQIVND (reference sequence). This CDR3 is built from 18 residues. The CDR3 DNA follows: TGTGCCAGTAGTTCCCGGACAGGGATAACCTCTGGGGCCAACGTCCTGACTTTC. Translated: CASSSRTGITSGANVLTF.

This chain links TRBV28 with TRBJ1-1; D unclear. The CDR3 covers 13 residues. CDR1 is MDHEN, CDR2 SYDVKM, per germline. V shed 2 bases and J shed 0 bases, with 4 bases lying between them. The CDR3 nucleotides are TGTGCCAGCAGTTTAAGTGTGAACACTGAAGCTTTCTTT. Translating gives CASSLSVNTEAFF.

The V call is TRBV13, the J call TRBJ2-3; D is unresolved. V gave up 4 bases and J gave up 9 bases, with 20 bases separating them. This CDR3 has 15 residues. Germline V gene lookup returns CDR1 PRHDT and CDR2 FYEKMQ (reference sequence). CDR3 residues: CASSYVSWEDNTQYF. CDR3 sequence (DNA): TGTGCCAGCAGCTACGTAAGTTGGGAAGATAACACGCAGTATTTT.

A few counts support this clone. This chain links TRBV5-6 with TRBJ2-5; D might be TRBD2 (5 bases). Germline CDR1 SGHDT, CDR2 YYEEEE. V gave up 4 bases and J gave up 3 bases, with 16 bases separating them. This CDR3 spans 15 amino acids. CDR3 region: CASSGGSVTEETQYF. The DNA of the CDR3 is TGTGCCAGCAGCGGAGGATCGGTTACGGAAGAGACCCAGTACTTC.

The rearrangement uses TRBV6-6 and TRBJ2-3; weak D call: TRBD1 (5 bases). The CDR3 consists of 15 residues. Germline V gene data show CDR1 as MNHNY and CDR2 as SVGAGI (reference sequence). V was pared by 7 bases and J by 2 bases, with 16 bases between. The CDR3 spells CASTATDSYTDTQYF. Written as DNA, the CDR3 is TGTGCCAGCACCGCCACCGACAGTTACACAGATACGCAGTATTTT.

This chain uses TRBV9 with TRBJ2-5, with 15 bases aligning to TRBD2. Trimming cost V 2 bases and J 2 bases; bases outside gene matches: 1. This CDR3 is built from 16 residues. In germline, CDR1 is SGDLS, CDR2 YYNGEE. The CDR3 loop reads CASSVGTSGGQETQYF. CDR3 DNA: TGTGCCAGCAGCGTGGGGACTAGCGGGGGGCAAGAGACCCAGTACTTC.

This clone was seen more than once but under ten times. This chain uses TRBV5-5 with TRBJ1-2; D gene ambiguous. V lost 0 bases and J lost 6, with 6 bases in between. The CDR3 loop spans 12 amino acids. Germline assignment: CDR1 SGHKS and CDR2 YYEKEE (reference sequence). For the CDR3, the DNA is TGTGCCAGCAGCTTGGTGTTGAATGGCTACACCTTC. Amino acid sequence: CASSLVLNGYTF.

The chain recombines TRBV11-3 with TRBJ2-5; perhaps TRBD2 as D (5 bases). The ends were cut back, 0 bases at V and 7 bases at J, with 6 bases in the middle. Germline lookup yields CDR1 SGHNT and CDR2 YENEEA. This CDR3 comprises 12 residues. The CDR3 DNA reads as TGTGCCAGCAGCTTAGATCGGGGGACCCAGTACTTC. This codes for CASSLDRGTQYF.

This chain links TRBV6-1 with TRBJ2-5; weak D call: TRBD1 (5 bases). The CDR3 sequence is 14 residues long. Trimming left V 5 bases short and J 2 bases short, with 12 bases between. CDR1 MNHNS and CDR2 SASEGT come from the germline V gene. CDR3 in DNA: TGTGCCAGCAGTAAAGGGGTGGGACAAGAGACCCAGTACTTC. Encoded protein: CASSKGVGQETQYF.

The genes are TRBV9 and TRBJ2-7, with 8 bases lining up with TRBD1. CDR1 SGDLS and CDR2 YYNGEE come from the germline V gene. This CDR3 has 14 residues. Trimming at V came to 4 bases and at J to 5 bases, leaving 8 bases not matched to a gene. The CDR3 here is CASSPWTGRNEQYF. In nucleotides, the CDR3 is TGTGCCAGCAGCCCTTGGACAGGGAGGAACGAGCAGTACTTC.